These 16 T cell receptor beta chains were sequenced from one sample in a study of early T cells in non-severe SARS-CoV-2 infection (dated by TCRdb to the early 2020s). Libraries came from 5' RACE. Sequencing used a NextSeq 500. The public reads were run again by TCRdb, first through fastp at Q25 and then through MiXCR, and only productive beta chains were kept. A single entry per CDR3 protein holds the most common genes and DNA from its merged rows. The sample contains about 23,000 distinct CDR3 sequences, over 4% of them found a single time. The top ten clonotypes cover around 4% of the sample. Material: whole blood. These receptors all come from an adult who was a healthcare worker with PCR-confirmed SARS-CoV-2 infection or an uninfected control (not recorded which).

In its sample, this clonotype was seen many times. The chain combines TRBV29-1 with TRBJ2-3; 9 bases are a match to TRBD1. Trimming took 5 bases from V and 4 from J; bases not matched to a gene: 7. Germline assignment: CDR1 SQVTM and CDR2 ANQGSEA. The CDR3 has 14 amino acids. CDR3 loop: CSVRKQGASDTQYF. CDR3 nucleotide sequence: TGCAGCGTTCGAAAACAGGGGGCATCAGATACGCAGTATTTT.

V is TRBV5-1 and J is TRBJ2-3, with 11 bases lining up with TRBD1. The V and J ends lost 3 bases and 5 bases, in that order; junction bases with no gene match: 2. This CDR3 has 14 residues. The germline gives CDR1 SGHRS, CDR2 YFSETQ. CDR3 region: CASSSGTGGDTQYF. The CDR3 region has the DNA TGCGCCAGCAGCTCCGGGACAGGGGGAGATACGCAGTATTTT.

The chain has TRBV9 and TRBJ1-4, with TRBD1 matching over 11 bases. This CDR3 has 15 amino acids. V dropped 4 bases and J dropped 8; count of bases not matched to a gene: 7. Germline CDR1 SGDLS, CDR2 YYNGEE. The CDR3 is CASSPRTGGREKLFF. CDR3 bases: TGTGCCAGCAGCCCCCGGACAGGGGGCCGGGAAAAACTGTTTTTT.

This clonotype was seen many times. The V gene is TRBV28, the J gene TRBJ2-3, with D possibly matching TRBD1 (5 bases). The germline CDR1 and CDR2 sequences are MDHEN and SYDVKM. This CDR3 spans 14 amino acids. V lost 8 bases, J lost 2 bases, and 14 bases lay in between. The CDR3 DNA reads TGTGCCAGCGAATTGGGGCGACCCACAGATACGCAGTATTTT. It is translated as CASELGRPTDTQYF.

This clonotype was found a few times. The CDR3 coding sequence is TGTGCCAGCAGTCCACCTGAGAGCTACGAGCAGTACTTC. Translated: CASSPPESYEQYF. This chain connects TRBV27 to TRBJ2-7; D is ambiguous. The CDR3 has 13 residues. The V end was cut by 5 bases, the J end by 3 bases, with 11 bases between. From germline, CDR1 is MNHEY and CDR2 SMNVEV (reference sequence).

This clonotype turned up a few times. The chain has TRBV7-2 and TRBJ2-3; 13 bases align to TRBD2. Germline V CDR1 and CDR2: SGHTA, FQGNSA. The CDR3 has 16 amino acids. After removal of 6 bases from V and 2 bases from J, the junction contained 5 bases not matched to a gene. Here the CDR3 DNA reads TGTGCCAGCAGAAGGACTAGCGGGGGCCACACAGATACGCAGTATTTT. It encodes CASRRTSGGHTDTQYF. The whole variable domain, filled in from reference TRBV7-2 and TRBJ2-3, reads GAGVSQSPSNKVTEKGKDVELRCDPISGHTALYWYRQSLGQGLEFLIYFQGNSAPDKSGLPSDRFSAERTGGSVSTLTIQRTQQEDSAVYLCASRRTSGGHTDTQYFGPGTRLTVL.

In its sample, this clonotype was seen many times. The CDR3 is CASSLAGVEDEQYF. CDR3 in DNA: TGTGCCAGCAGCTTAGCGGGCGTTGAGGACGAGCAGTACTTC. The genes are TRBV7-6 and TRBJ2-7; D gene ambiguous. V was pared by 0 bases and J by 5 bases, with 11 bases between. There are 14 residues in the CDR3. Germline loops: CDR1 SGHVS, CDR2 FNYEAQ.

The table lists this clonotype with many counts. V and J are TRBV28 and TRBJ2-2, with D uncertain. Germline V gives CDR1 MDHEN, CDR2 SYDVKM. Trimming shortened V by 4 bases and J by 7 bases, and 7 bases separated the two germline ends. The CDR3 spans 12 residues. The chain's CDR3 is CASSSHGGELFF. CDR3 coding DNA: TGTGCCAGCAGTTCCCACGGCGGGGAGCTGTTTTTT. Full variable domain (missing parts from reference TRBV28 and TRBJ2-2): DVKVTQSSRYLVKRTGEKVFLECVQDMDHENMFWYRQDPGLGLRLIYFSYDVKMKEKGDIPEGYSVSREKKERFSLILESASTNQTSMYLCASSSHGGELFFGEGSRLTVL.

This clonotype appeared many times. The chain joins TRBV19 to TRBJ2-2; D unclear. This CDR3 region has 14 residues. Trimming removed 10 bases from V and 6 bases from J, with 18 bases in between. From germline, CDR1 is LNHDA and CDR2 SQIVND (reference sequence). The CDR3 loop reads CATSSQRAAGELFF. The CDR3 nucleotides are TGTGCCACTTCTTCCCAACGGGCGGCCGGGGAGCTGTTTTTT.

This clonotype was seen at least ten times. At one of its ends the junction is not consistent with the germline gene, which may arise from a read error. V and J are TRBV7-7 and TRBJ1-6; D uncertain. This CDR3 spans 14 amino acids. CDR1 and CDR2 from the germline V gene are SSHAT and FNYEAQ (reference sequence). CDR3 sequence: CASSLDGDNSPLHF. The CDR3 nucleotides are TGTGCTAGCAGCTTAGACGGAGATAATTCACCCCTCCACTTT. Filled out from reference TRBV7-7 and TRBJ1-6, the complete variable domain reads GAGVSQSPRYKVTKRGQDVTLRCDPISSHATLYWYQQALGQGPEFLTYFNYEAQPDKSGLPSDRFSAERPEGSISTLTIQRTEQRDSAMYRCASSLDGDNSPLHFGNGTRLTVT.

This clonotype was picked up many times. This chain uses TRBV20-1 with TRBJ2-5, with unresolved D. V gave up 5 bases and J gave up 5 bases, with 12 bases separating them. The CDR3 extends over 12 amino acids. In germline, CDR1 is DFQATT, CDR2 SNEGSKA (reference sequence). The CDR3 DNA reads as TGCAGTGCTTCCCTCCTCTTGGAGACCCAGTACTTC. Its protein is CSASLLLETQYF.

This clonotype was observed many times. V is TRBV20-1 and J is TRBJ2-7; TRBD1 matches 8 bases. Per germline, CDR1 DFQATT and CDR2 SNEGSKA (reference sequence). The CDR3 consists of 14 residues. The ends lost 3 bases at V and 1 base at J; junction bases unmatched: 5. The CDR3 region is CSASLRQGSYEQYF. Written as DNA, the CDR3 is TGCAGTGCTAGTCTCCGACAGGGGTCCTACGAGCAGTACTTC.

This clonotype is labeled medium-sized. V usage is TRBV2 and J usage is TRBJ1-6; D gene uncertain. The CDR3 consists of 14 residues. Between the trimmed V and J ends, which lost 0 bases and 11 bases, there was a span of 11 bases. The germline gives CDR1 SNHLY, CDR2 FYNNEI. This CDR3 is CASSEAAGTAPLHF. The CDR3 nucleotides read TGTGCCAGCAGTGAAGCAGCGGGAACGGCACCCCTCCACTTT.

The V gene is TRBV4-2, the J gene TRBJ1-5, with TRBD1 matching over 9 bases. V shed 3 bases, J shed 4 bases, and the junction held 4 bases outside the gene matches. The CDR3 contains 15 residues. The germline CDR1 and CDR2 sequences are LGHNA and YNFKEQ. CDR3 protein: CASSHGDRENQPQHF. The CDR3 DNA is TGTGCCAGCAGCCACGGGGACAGGGAAAATCAGCCCCAGCATTTT.

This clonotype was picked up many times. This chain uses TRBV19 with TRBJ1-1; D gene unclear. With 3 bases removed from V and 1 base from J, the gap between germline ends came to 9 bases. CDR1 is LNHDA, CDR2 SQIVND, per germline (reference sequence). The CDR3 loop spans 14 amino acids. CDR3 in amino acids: CASSIPGTNTEAFF. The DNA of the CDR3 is TGTGCCAGTAGTATCCCCGGCACGAACACTGAAGCTTTCTTT. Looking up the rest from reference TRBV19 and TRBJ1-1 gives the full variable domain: DGGITQSPKYLFRKEGQNVTLSCEQNLNHDAMYWYRQDPGQGLRLIYYSQIVNDFQKGDIAEGYSVSREKKESFPLTVTSAQKNPTAFYLCASSIPGTNTEAFFGQGTRLTVV.

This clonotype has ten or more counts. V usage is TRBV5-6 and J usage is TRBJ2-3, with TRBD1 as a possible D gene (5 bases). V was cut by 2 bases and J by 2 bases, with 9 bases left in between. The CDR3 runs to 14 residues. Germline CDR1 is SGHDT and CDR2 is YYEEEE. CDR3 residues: CASSFLGPTDTQYF. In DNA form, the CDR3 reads TGTGCCAGCAGCTTTTTGGGGCCCACAGATACGCAGTATTTT.